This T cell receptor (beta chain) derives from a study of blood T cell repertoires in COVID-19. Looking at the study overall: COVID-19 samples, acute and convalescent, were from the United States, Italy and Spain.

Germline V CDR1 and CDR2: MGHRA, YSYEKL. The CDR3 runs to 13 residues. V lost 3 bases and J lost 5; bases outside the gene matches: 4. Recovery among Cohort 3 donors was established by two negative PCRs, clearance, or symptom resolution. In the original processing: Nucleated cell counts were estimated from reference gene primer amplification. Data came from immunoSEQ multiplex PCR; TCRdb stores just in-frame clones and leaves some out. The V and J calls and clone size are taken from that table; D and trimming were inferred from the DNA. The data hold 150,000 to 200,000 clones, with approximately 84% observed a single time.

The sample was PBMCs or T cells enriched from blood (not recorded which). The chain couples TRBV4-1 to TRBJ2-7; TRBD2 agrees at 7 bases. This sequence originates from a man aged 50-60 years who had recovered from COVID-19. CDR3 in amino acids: CASSQQRGNEQYF. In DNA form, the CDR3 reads TGCGCCAGCAGCCAGCAGCGGGGAAACGAGCAGTACTTC.